Included here is one T cell receptor beta chain sequence, with context. The target antigen is unknown. This CDR3 is 14 amino acids long. Germline V gene sequence: CDR1 LNHDA, CDR2 SQIVND (reference sequence). The junction had 7 bases not matched to a gene; V was cut back by 5 bases and J by 9 bases. This entry belongs to a study of cytomegalovirus exposure and HLA in healthy donors. Study conclusions and caveats: Cytomegalovirus status was reportedly diagnosed by the classifier with high specificity and sensitivity.

Vbeta (60) and Jbeta (13) primers were used in the PCR. Method: immunoSEQ multiplex PCR; TCRdb's copy keeps in-frame clones and lacks some. The sample records 110,000 to 150,000 clones, 9.4% being singletons. V and J are TRBV19 and TRBJ2-1, with 10 bases identical to TRBD2. Sequenced input: PBMCs. The origin of this receptor is a male donor in good health and CMV-seronegative. The CDR3 here is CASSLLAGVGEQFF. CDR3 nucleotides: TGTGCCAGTAGTCTCCTAGCGGGAGTTGGTGAGCAGTTCTTC.